This entry describes one T cell receptor beta chain. CDR3 length: 13 amino acids. CDR1 is SQVTM and CDR2 is ANQGSEA in the germline V gene. Trimming shortened V by 5 bases and J by 10 bases, and 18 bases separated the two germline ends. This sample was taken from a study of OX40 agonist ivuxolimab in advanced cancers. Sequencing used immunoSEQ multiplex PCR; TCRdb keeps in-frame clones, though not all of them. The sample consists of about 30,000 clones, 75% to 95% of them appearing once. The gene calls are TRBV29-1 and TRBJ2-1; D is unresolved. This TCR was sampled from an adult with an advanced solid tumor such as melanoma, head and neck, liver or kidney cancer. The source material was CD4+ or CD8+ T cells sorted from blood, sampled in a trial of the OX40 agonist ivuxolimab. The CDR3 bases are TGCAGCGTTTTAAATGACCTCCCTGGGGAGCAGTTCTTC. It translates to CSVLNDLPGEQFF.